A selection of T cell receptor beta chains follows, all from one sample in a study of T cell responses to AZD1222 COVID-19 vaccine. Only in-frame clones appear in the TCRdb table, and some are missing; sequencing was by immunoSEQ multiplex PCR. The sample shows around 210,000 clones, about 94% of them seen only once. Sample: peripheral blood, taken 28 days after the second dose of the MenACWY control vaccine. All receptors come from an adult who received the MenACWY meningococcal vaccine as a control. Each CDR3 is given with its conserved first and last residue. The D gene is left open where the match is weak. Not every row has a clone size; where given, it reads once, few, many or a size class.

V gene,clone size,J gene,D gene,CDR3 protein,CDR3 DNA
TRBV5-1,.,TRBJ2-5,TRBD2,CASSLELAGAQETQYF,TGCGCCAGCAGCTTGGAGCTAGCGGGGGCCCAAGAGACCCAGTACTTC
TRBV5-1,.,TRBJ2-3,TRBD2,CASSPGLAGSTDTQYF,TGCGCCAGCAGCCCGGGCCTAGCGGGTAGCACAGATACGCAGTATTTT
TRBV2,.,TRBJ1-1,.,CASSPKYSEAFF,TGTGCCAGCAGTCCCAAGTACTCTGAAGCTTTCTTT
TRBV5-4,.,TRBJ2-7,.,CASSFDPDSYEQYF,TGTGCCAGCAGCTTCGACCCCGACTCCTACGAGCAGTACTTC
TRBV27,.,TRBJ2-7,TRBD2,CASSPGTSLYEQYF,TGTGCCAGCAGTCCCGGGACTAGTCTTTACGAGCAGTACTTC
TRBV6-2/TRBV6-3,.,TRBJ1-5,TRBD1,CASSRDSGDLPRHF,TGTGCCAGCAGCCGGGACAGTGGAGACCTCCCTCGTCATTTT
TRBV30,.,TRBJ1-1,.,CAWSPRGEAFF,TGTGCCTGGAGTCCCCGGGGTGAAGCTTTCTTT
TRBV30,.,TRBJ1-4,TRBD1,CAWTPPYSGTGGAELFF,TGTGCCTGGACCCCCCCTTATTCCGGGACAGGGGGCGCAGAACTGTTTTTT
TRBV5-8,.,TRBJ1-5,.,CASREGSNQPQHF,TGTGCCAGCCGGGAGGGGAGCAATCAGCCCCAGCATTTT
TRBV5-1,.,TRBJ1-1,.,CASGENTEAFF,TGCGCCAGCGGGGAGAACACTGAAGCTTTCTTT
TRBV30,.,TRBJ1-4,TRBD1,CAWSAGTGSNEKLFF,TGTGCCTGGAGTGCAGGGACAGGGAGTAATGAAAAACTGTTTTTT
TRBV12-3/TRBV12-4,.,TRBJ2-7,TRBD1,CASRGGDRASF,TGTGCCAGCAGGGGGGGGGACAGGGCTTCCTTC
TRBV2,.,TRBJ2-7,.,CASRSGAYEQYF,TGTGCCAGCAGGTCAGGAGCCTACGAGCAGTACTTC
TRBV7-2,.,TRBJ2-7,.,CASSFKGVTYEQYF,TGTGCCAGCAGCTTTAAGGGGGTAACCTACGAGCAGTACTTC
TRBV28,.,TRBJ1-1,.,CASTLFGPREAFF,TGTGCCAGCACCCTCTTTGGGCCAAGAGAAGCTTTCTTT
TRBV5-8,few,TRBJ2-1,.,CASSKQGISSYNEQFF,TGTGCCAGCAGCAAACAGGGTATCAGTTCCTACAATGAGCAGTTCTTC
TRBV2,.,TRBJ1-4,TRBD1,CASSASGGVSEKLFF,TGTGCCAGCAGCGCCTCAGGGGGCGTTAGTGAAAAACTGTTTTTT
TRBV18,.,TRBJ1-1,.,CASSRGDRNTEAFF,TGTGCCAGCTCACGGGGAGACAGGAACACTGAAGCTTTCTTT
TRBV7-9,.,TRBJ2-1,.,CASSPPGNEQFF,TGTGCCAGCAGCCCACCAGGGAATGAGCAGTTCTTC
TRBV7-9,.,TRBJ1-1,TRBD1,CASSQDRVGTEAFF,TGTGCCAGCAGCCAGGACAGGGTGGGCACTGAAGCTTTCTTT
TRBV19,.,TRBJ1-1,.,CASSIVGLNTEAFF,TGTGCCAGTAGTATTGTGGGTTTGAACACTGAAGCTTTCTTT
TRBV30,.,TRBJ2-7,.,CAWSVTAPSSYEQYF,TGTGCCTGGAGTGTTACGGCTCCGAGCTCCTACGAGCAGTACTTC
TRBV29-1,once,TRBJ2-7,TRBD2,CSVVPSGIDEQYF,TGCAGCGTTGTCCCCAGCGGGATCGACGAGCAGTACTTC
TRBV3-1/TRBV3-2,.,TRBJ1-1,TRBD1,CASSHRGYTEAFF,TGTGCCAGCAGCCACAGGGGGTACACTGAAGCTTTCTTT
TRBV6-2/TRBV6-3,.,TRBJ2-7,.,CASSYPTGEQYF,TGTGCCAGCAGTTACCCCACGGGGGAGCAGTACTTC
TRBV15,.,TRBJ1-2,TRBD1,CATSRNSGTVYTF,TGTGCCACCAGCAGAAACTCCGGGACAGTCTACACCTTC
TRBV5-4,.,TRBJ2-7,.,CASSAPFYEQYF,TGTGCCAGCAGCGCGCCTTTCTACGAGCAGTACTTC
TRBV6-2/TRBV6-3,few,TRBJ1-4,.,CASSFIHSTTNEKLFF,TGTGCCAGCAGTTTCATCCACAGCACAACTAATGAAAAACTGTTTTTT
TRBV2,.,TRBJ2-3,.,CASSVTEWGTQYF,TGTGCCAGCAGTGTGACGGAGTGGGGAACGCAGTATTTT
TRBV19,.,TRBJ1-1,.,CASSIGFGGTEAFF,TGTGCCAGTAGTATAGGCTTCGGGGGCACTGAAGCTTTCTTT
TRBV5-4,.,TRBJ2-5,TRBD2,CASSRRLAGTQETQYF,TGTGCCAGCAGCAGGAGACTAGCGGGGACCCAAGAGACCCAGTACTTC
TRBV19,.,TRBJ2-4,.,CASSIALAKNIQYF,TGTGCCAGTAGTATTGCCCTAGCCAAAAACATTCAGTACTTC
TRBV4-2,.,TRBJ2-3,TRBD1,CASSQEVGQEGIDTQYF,TGTGCCAGCAGCCAAGAAGTCGGACAGGAAGGAATAGATACGCAGTATTTT
TRBV10-2,.,TRBJ2-7,TRBD1,CASSEGQGGSEQYF,TGCGCCAGCAGCGAGGGACAGGGAGGTTCCGAGCAGTACTTC
TRBV19,.,TRBJ2-4,.,CASSRELIQYF,TGTGCCAGTAGTAGGGAACTCATTCAGTACTTC
TRBV28,few,TRBJ2-1,.,CASSSSLVAEQFF,TGTGCCAGCAGTTCGTCACTGGTTGCTGAGCAGTTCTTC
TRBV27,.,TRBJ2-7,TRBD1,CASRRQGAYEQYF,TGTGCCAGCAGACGACAGGGAGCCTACGAGCAGTACTTC
TRBV3-1/TRBV3-2,.,TRBJ2-1,TRBD2,CASSQEASGVFNEQFF,TGTGCCAGCAGCCAAGAGGCTAGCGGGGTTTTCAATGAGCAGTTCTTC
TRBV7-2,.,TRBJ1-5,.,CASSPSREGQPQHF,TGTGCCAGCAGCCCCTCCAGGGAGGGACAGCCCCAGCATTTT
TRBV27,.,TRBJ1-1,.,CASRRGGIEEAFF,TGTGCCAGCAGAAGAGGGGGGATTGAAGAAGCTTTCTTT
TRBV9,.,TRBJ2-7,TRBD1,CASSATGTASSEQYF,TGTGCCAGCAGCGCAACCGGGACAGCTTCGAGCGAGCAGTACTTC
TRBV28,.,TRBJ1-5,TRBD1,CASSLEGRGSQHF,TGTGCCAGCAGTTTAGAAGGCAGGGGGTCCCAGCATTTT
TRBV6-5,.,TRBJ1-1,.,CASSYLQGGVGTEAFF,TGTGCCAGCAGTTACCTTCAAGGGGGAGTCGGGACTGAAGCTTTCTTT
TRBV19,.,TRBJ1-1,.,CASSIKVDTEAFF,TGTGCCAGTAGTATCAAGGTAGACACTGAAGCTTTCTTT